Sequencing of this T cell receptor (beta chain) was carried out in a study of blood T cell repertoires in COVID-19. About the study: Sites in the United States, Italy and Spain provided acute and convalescent COVID-19 samples. T cells, B-cell-depleted T cells, or PBMCs supplied cDNA or gDNA.

Produced via immunoSEQ multiplex PCR; TCRdb's table is partial and in-frame only. This sample has more than 200,000 clones, with 84% found just once. It was during active infection that Seattle patients were enrolled and then longitudinally followed. V lost 5 bases, J lost 5 bases, and 15 bases lay in between. Germline CDR1 and CDR2: SGHAT and FQNNGV. CDR3 length: 14 residues. The clonotype originates from a woman of 80 years or more with COVID-19, enrolled during active disease. Sequences were obtained from peripheral blood. The chain joins TRBV11-2 to TRBJ1-1, with D maybe TRBD1 (5 bases). The CDR3: CASSQIPGGTEAFF. The CDR3 bases are TGTGCCAGCAGCCAGATCCCCGGGGGGACTGAAGCTTTCTTT.